One and the same sample provided the 15 T cell receptor beta chains below, sequenced in a study of shared clonotypes between healthy human individuals. The table came from immunoSEQ multiplex PCR; TCRdb's copy has only in-frame clones and leaves some out. The sample has 1.5 million to 1.9 million clones, around 98% seen once. The sample was naive CD4+ T cells sorted from blood. The subset: CD45RA+ positively selected. Receptors were obtained from a man aged 30-40 years in good health.

This rearrangement joins TRBV30 to TRBJ2-3, with D maybe TRBD1 (6 bases). The V gene's germline CDR1 is GTSNPN and CDR2 SVGIG (reference sequence). The CDR3 has 13 amino acids. V lost 8 bases to trimming and J lost 3 bases, with 15 bases between them. The CDR3 here is CASTGLGTDTQYF. The CDR3 coding sequence is TGTGCCAGTACAGGGTTGGGAACAGATACGCAGTATTTT.

The chain employs TRBV28 and TRBJ1-2, with a weak D call TRBD1 (5 bases). This CDR3 has 15 amino acids. In germline, CDR1 is MDHEN, CDR2 SYDVKM. Trimming removed 3 bases from V and 8 bases from J, with 19 bases in between. CDR3 coding DNA: TGTGCCAGCAGTTTCCGGGACCGGAGCTTGGGAGGCTACACCTTC. Encoded protein: CASSFRDRSLGGYTF.

The rearrangement links TRBV18 to TRBJ1-4; D gene unclear. V was shortened by 6 bases and J by 3 bases, with 17 bases between the two germline ends. The CDR3 covers 16 residues. Germline loops: CDR1 KGHSH, CDR2 LQKENI. DNA for the CDR3: TGTGCCAGCTCGCGAGGAGTGGCTGGGTCTAATGAAAAACTGTTTTTT. This encodes CASSRGVAGSNEKLFF.

Remarks on this clone: The same CDR3 arises from other DNA sequences in this sample as well. The rearrangement links TRBV10-3 to TRBJ2-3; D ambiguous. Per the germline V gene, CDR1 is ENHRY and CDR2 is SYGVKD. The CDR3 runs 12 residues. The V end was cut by 0 bases, the J end by 6 bases, with 4 bases between. In nucleotides, the CDR3 is TGTGCCATCAGTGAGTCGACGGATACGCAGTATTTT. Its translation: CAISESTDTQYF.

The chain joins TRBV2 to TRBJ2-1; D perhaps matches TRBD1 (6 bases). Between the trimmed V and J ends, which lost 6 bases and 1 base, there was a span of 13 bases. The CDR3 length is 15 residues. Germline V gene data show CDR1 as SNHLY and CDR2 as FYNNEI. The CDR3 coding sequence is TGTGCCAGCAGACGAAGGGACACATCCTACAATGAGCAGTTCTTC. This gives the protein CASRRRDTSYNEQFF.

This clone was counted once. The DNA for the CDR3 is TGTGCCAGCAGCCAAGCCCTCCTCTCAGATACGCAGTATTTT. Encoded protein: CASSQALLSDTQYF. The chain carries TRBV5-4 and TRBJ2-3; D unresolved. This CDR3 is 14 amino acids long. The germline V and J ends were trimmed by 4 bases and 4 bases, with 13 bases remaining between them. Germline V gene lookup returns CDR1 SGHNT and CDR2 YYREEE (reference sequence).

This clone was counted once. V gene TRBV6-5 combines with J gene TRBJ1-5; D gene unclear. The CDR3 covers 13 residues. Germline CDR1 and CDR2: MNHEY and SVGAGI. The V end was cut by 6 bases, the J end by 5 bases, with 11 bases between. The CDR3 spells CASRNSYDQPQHF. The CDR3 region has the DNA TGTGCCAGCAGGAACAGTTACGATCAGCCCCAGCATTTT.

The chain combines TRBV9 with TRBJ1-1; D uncertain. The V gene lost 1 base and the J gene lost 2 bases, with 9 bases spanning the gap. Germline V gives CDR1 SGDLS, CDR2 YYNGEE. This CDR3 is built from 14 residues. The CDR3, as DNA: TGTGCCAGCAGCGTATTACAGACTAACACTGAAGCTTTCTTT. This translates into CASSVLQTNTEAFF.

CDR3: CASSPTGIYGYTF. The DNA of the CDR3 is TGTGCCAGCAGCCCGACAGGAATCTATGGCTACACCTTC. The rearrangement links TRBV27 to TRBJ1-2, with a possible D match to TRBD1 (6 bases). V was pared by 6 bases and J by 4 bases, with 12 bases between. CDR3 length: 13 residues. In germline, CDR1 is MNHEY, CDR2 SMNVEV (reference sequence).

The V and J genes are TRBV6-6 and TRBJ2-1; 13 nucleotides match TRBD2. V shed 5 bases, J shed 10 bases, and the junction held 5 bases outside the gene matches. This CDR3 has 14 residues. CDR1 is MNHNY and CDR2 is SVGAGI in the germline V gene (reference sequence). The CDR3 nucleotides are TGTGCCAGCAGTGGACTAGCGGGAGTTTTAGAGCAGTTCTTC. Its protein is CASSGLAGVLEQFF.

Only one count was recorded for this clone. This chain joins TRBV5-8 and TRBJ1-5; D is unclear. CDR1 is SGHTS and CDR2 is YDEGEE in the germline V gene. V was trimmed by 4 bases and J by 7 bases, leaving 12 bases between them. The CDR3 totals 13 residues. The CDR3 reads CASSKSVMQPQHF. CDR3 in DNA: TGTGCCAGCAGCAAGTCCGTTATGCAGCCCCAGCATTTT.

This clone was observed a few times. The rearrangement links TRBV5-5 to TRBJ2-7; no clear D gene. V gave up 4 bases and J gave up 5 bases, with 13 bases separating them. Germline values: CDR1 SGHKS, CDR2 YYEKEE (reference sequence). The CDR3 is 13 amino acids. In DNA, the CDR3 is TGTGCCAGCAGCCCCGGGTGGCCGGACGAGCAGTACTTC. Its translation is CASSPGWPDEQYF.

The chain joins TRBV28 to TRBJ2-3; tentative D call: TRBD2 (6 bases). The germline CDR1 and CDR2 sequences are MDHEN and SYDVKM. Trimming removed 10 bases at V and 3 bases at J, with 20 bases between. This CDR3 has 15 residues. CDR3 sequence (DNA): TGTGCCACCCGGCGTGATCCTGGGGGGACAGATACGCAGTATTTT. Its translation: CATRRDPGGTDTQYF.

V usage is TRBV2 and J usage is TRBJ2-1; D is perhaps TRBD1 (5 bases). Trimming removed 7 bases at V and 6 bases at J, with 28 bases between. Germline lookup yields CDR1 SNHLY and CDR2 FYNNEI. The CDR3 runs 18 residues. CDR3 sequence (DNA): TGTGCCAGCAAAACCCTCCCCACGACAGATCGAATATTCAATGAGCAGTTCTTC. It encodes CASKTLPTTDRIFNEQFF.

This chain uses TRBV5-1 with TRBJ2-2, with TRBD2 as a possible D gene (6 bases). Trimming pared 3 bases from V and 2 bases from J, leaving 14 bases between. There are 16 residues in the CDR3. CDR1 SGHRS and CDR2 YFSETQ come from the germline V gene. CDR3 coding DNA: TGCGCCAGCAGCTCAGTACCGGGACTTAACACCGGGGAGCTGTTTTTT. This encodes CASSSVPGLNTGELFF.